Sequencing of this TCR beta chain was carried out in a study of T cells expressing NK-cell markers. 5'RACE template switching with UMIs produced the TCR beta cDNA. TCRdb re-called the 5' RACE reads; every CDR3 protein appears as one record, without DNA. Its clone listing holds more than 400,000 distinct CDR3 sequences. As for this clonotype: Its matching antigen is unknown.

Points from the study as a whole: A few donors showed these clonotypes also leading the CD3+CD56-NKG2C+ fraction.

The CDR3 runs to 15 residues. Germline CDR1 LGHNA, CDR2 YSLEER. Sequences were obtained from blood T cells: a sorted CD56 or NKG2C T cell subset, CD4+ or CD8+ T cells, or bulk PBMC T cells (not recorded which). The gene calls are TRBV4-3 and TRBJ2-1; without DNA, the TCRdb call of TRBD2 cannot be checked. The TCR was taken from a woman aged 18 to 75 in good health. The CDR3 reads CASSQAASGRTEQFF.